Many counts were recorded for the clone carrying this T cell receptor (beta chain). Its target is unknown. Study-level results: Whole repertoires were not studied in the larger cohort, only one V-J beta rearrangement. Tumor memory CD4+ T cell TCR gene usage clustered with blood and lymph node memory CD4+ cells and lymph node naive CD4+ cells.

The sorted Tregs were CD4+CD25+CD127-/low cells. Constant-region reverse primers amplified full-length variable regions, followed by semi-nested Nested Universal Primer A PCR. TCRdb analysed the 5' RACE reads with MiXCR anew, one entry per CDR3 protein. The data show about 57,000 distinct CDR3 sequences, roughly 28% seen once. The material sequenced was tumor-infiltrating Tregs sorted from the breast tumor. This TCR was recovered from a female donor with breast cancer.

DNA of the CDR3: TGTGCCAGCAGCCAAGACTCCCCCGGGAGTTCCACAGATACGCAGTATTTT. Translating gives CASSQDSPGSSTDTQYF. The chain combines TRBV4-2 with TRBJ2-3; perhaps TRBD2 as D (6 bases). The germline CDR1 and CDR2 sequences are LGHNA and YNFKEQ. The CDR3 has 17 residues. V lost 0 bases and J 2 bases, leaving 15 bases between the germline ends.